These 2 T cell receptor beta chains originate from one sample sequenced in a study of identical twins. A single record per CDR3 protein comes from TCRdb applying MiXCR to the 5' RACE reads. The top ten clones hold about 1.8% of a sample with 690,000 or so distinct CDR3 sequences, 6.1% of them seen once. The sample comprised naive T cells sorted from blood. The source of these receptors is a man between 18 and 29 years old in good health.

This clonotype was seen more than once but under ten times. This chain uses TRBV12-3 or TRBV12-4 with TRBJ2-3, with 7 bases identical to TRBD2. V was clipped by 3 bases and J by 4 bases; unmatched bases: 4. CDR3 size: 14 residues. CDR3 coding DNA: TGTGCCAGCAGTTTCGCGGGAGCAGCAGATACGCAGTATTTT. This encodes CASSFAGAADTQYF.

CDR3 coding DNA: TGTGCCAGCAGTTCCCGACTAGCGGGAGTCCCAGATACGCAGTATTTT. The encoded protein is CASSSRLAGVPDTQYF. This sequence joins TRBV12-3 or TRBV12-4 and TRBJ2-3; 12 bases agree with TRBD2. Trimming cost V 4 bases and J 4 bases; bases outside gene matches: 6. This CDR3 is 16 amino acids long.